This record looks at one T cell receptor (beta chain) sequence and its context. The study recruited people aged 18 to 89 years across approximately 24 US areas. Here immunoSEQ multiplex PCR was the method, and the copy in TCRdb shows in-frame clones only, minus some. The sample holds approximately 150,000 clones, about four fifths seen once. The V gene end was trimmed by 2 bases and the J gene end by 7 bases; junction bases not matched to a gene: 7. Germline V gene sequence: CDR1 MNHEY, CDR2 SVGEGT. This CDR3 contains 14 residues. The data originate from a study of blood T cell repertoires in COVID-19.

The sample taken for sequencing was PBMCs or T cells enriched from blood (not recorded which). The chain links TRBV6-2 or TRBV6-3 to TRBJ2-7; 8 nucleotides match TRBD1. This receptor was obtained from a man in his 60s who had recovered from COVID-19. The CDR3 sequence is CASSYRSTGEEQYF. CDR3 DNA sequence: TGTGCCAGCAGTTACCGTTCGACAGGGGAGGAGCAGTACTTC.